Below, 20 T cell receptor beta chains from the same sample are listed, as sequenced in a study of T cell responses to AZD1222 COVID-19 vaccine. Generated by immunoSEQ multiplex PCR, the TCRdb table keeps only in-frame clones and is missing some. The table shows approximately 130,000 clones, with roughly 87% occurring only once. The source material was peripheral blood, sampled 28 days after the second AZD1222 dose. These receptors originate from an adult who received the AZD1222 COVID-19 vaccine.

In this sample, this clone turned up once. The chain couples TRBV9 to TRBJ1-2, with unresolved D. The CDR3 sequence is 15 residues long. The germline V gene encodes CDR1 SGDLS and CDR2 YYNGEE. V was trimmed by 0 bases and J by 6 bases, leaving 15 bases between them. In DNA form, the CDR3 reads TGTGCCAGCAGCGTAGCCCAAGACGGATTGGATGGCTACACCTTC. Protein: CASSVAQDGLDGYTF.

This clone occurred a few times. The chain couples TRBV19 to TRBJ2-7; D is unresolved. Germline V lookup: CDR1 LNHDA, CDR2 SQIVND (reference sequence). The length of the CDR3 is 13 residues. V lost 9 bases, J lost 1 base, and 13 bases lay in between. Here the CDR3 DNA reads TGTGCCAGCCTCGAGGCAAATTCCTACGAGCAGTACTTC. This gives the protein CASLEANSYEQYF.

The chain carries TRBV6-5 and TRBJ2-2; possible D gene TRBD2, 5 bases. Germline CDR1 and CDR2: MNHEY and SVGAGI. The CDR3 loop spans 15 amino acids. V lost 6 bases and J 7 bases, leaving 18 bases between the germline ends. CDR3 sequence: CASSYTALRVGELFF. DNA of the CDR3: TGTGCCAGCAGCTATACAGCACTGCGGGTCGGGGAGCTGTTTTTT.

The chain joins TRBV3-1 (or the pseudogene TRBV3-2) to TRBJ2-1; 9 bases match TRBD1. This CDR3 has 16 residues. Germline V gives CDR1 LGHDT, CDR2 YNNKEL (reference sequence). J lost 4 bases, V lost 3 bases, and 7 bases had no gene match. CDR3 sequence reads: CASSQPQGQGYNEQFF. Here the CDR3 DNA reads TGTGCCAGCAGCCAGCCCCAGGGACAGGGTTACAATGAGCAGTTCTTC.

The gene calls are TRBV5-6 and TRBJ1-5; 7 nucleotides align to TRBD1. Germline V gene lookup returns CDR1 SGHDT and CDR2 YYEEEE. The trim removed 2 bases at V and 0 bases at J, leaving 5 bases unmatched. This CDR3 region has 16 residues. CDR3 nucleotides: TGTGCCAGCAGCTTTAACAGGGGAAATAGCAATCAGCCCCAGCATTTT. This translates into CASSFNRGNSNQPQHF.

In its sample, this clone ranks as medium-sized (0.01 to 0.1%). The V call is TRBV19, the J call TRBJ1-6, with D tentatively TRBD1 (5 bases). The CDR3 covers 17 residues. Trimming shortened V by 7 bases and J by 0 bases, and 16 bases separated the two germline ends. The germline CDR1 and CDR2 sequences are LNHDA and SQIVND (reference sequence). The CDR3 sequence: CASTPGTANSYNSPLHF. CDR3 nucleotide sequence: TGTGCCAGTACCCCCGGGACGGCGAACTCCTATAATTCACCCCTCCACTTT.

The V call is TRBV7-3, the J call TRBJ2-1; TRBD2 matches at 11 bases. CDR1 is SGHTA and CDR2 is FQGTGA in the germline V gene. The CDR3 covers 16 residues. Unmatched junction bases numbered 9, after V lost 5 bases and J lost 6 bases. The CDR3 nucleotides are TGTGCCAGCAGCCCTATGACTAGCGGGGACGTCAATGAGCAGTTCTTC. Protein: CASSPMTSGDVNEQFF.

The rearrangement links TRBV7-2 to TRBJ1-5; D possibly corresponds to TRBD1 (6 bases). Germline V CDR1 and CDR2: SGHTA, FQGNSA. Trimming shortened V by 8 bases and J by 4 bases, and 12 bases separated the two germline ends. The CDR3 has 13 amino acids. The CDR3 reads CASGTGANQPQHF. DNA for the CDR3: TGTGCCAGCGGTACGGGGGCGAATCAGCCCCAGCATTTT.

The genes are TRBV30 and TRBJ1-4; D unclear. CDR1 is GTSNPN and CDR2 is SVGIG in the germline V gene (reference sequence). V lost 4 bases to trimming and J lost 7 bases, with 13 bases between them. This CDR3 has 13 amino acids. The CDR3 bases are TGTGCCTGGACCTACGTCTCGGGTGAAAAACTGTTTTTT. Translating it yields CAWTYVSGEKLFF.

V gene TRBV5-1 combines with J gene TRBJ2-3; 12 bases align to TRBD2. CDR3 length: 16 residues. With V trimmed by 3 bases and J by 4 bases, 6 bases remained unmatched. Germline V gene sequence: CDR1 SGHRS, CDR2 YFSETQ. CDR3: CASSSTSGGPSDTQYF. CDR3 coding DNA: TGCGCCAGCAGCTCTACTAGCGGGGGGCCGTCAGATACGCAGTATTTT.

V and J are TRBV29-1 and TRBJ2-7, with D perhaps matching TRBD2 (6 bases). Germline lookup yields CDR1 SQVTM and CDR2 ANQGSEA. The CDR3 has 13 residues. V was trimmed by 7 bases and J by 6 bases, leaving 19 bases between them. For the CDR3, the DNA is TGCAGCGCCTATGACAGTGGGGGAGGCGAGCAGTACTTC. Translation gives CSAYDSGGGEQYF.

The CDR3: CSVHKGAYGYTF. The CDR3 DNA sequence: TGCAGCGTTCATAAAGGGGCCTATGGCTACACCTTC. The chain recombines TRBV29-1 with TRBJ1-2; D possibly corresponds to TRBD1 (5 bases). CDR3 length: 12 residues. Germline loops: CDR1 SQVTM, CDR2 ANQGSEA. Trimming shortened V by 5 bases and J by 4 bases, and 11 bases separated the two germline ends.

The CDR3, as DNA: TGTGCCAGCAAACGGGGGAGCCGAGGGGACACTGAAGCTTTCTTT. Translated: CASKRGSRGDTEAFF. The V and J genes are TRBV18 and TRBJ1-1; D possibly corresponds to TRBD1 (5 bases). Germline CDR1 KGHSH, CDR2 LQKENI. Trimming left V 8 bases short and J 3 bases short, with 19 bases between. The CDR3 has 15 amino acids.

This clone was found a few times. J is TRBJ1-6 and V is TRBV10-3, with D possibly being TRBD1 (6 bases). This CDR3 comprises 14 residues. From germline, CDR1 is ENHRY and CDR2 SYGVKD. Trimming cost V 4 bases and J 7 bases, with 11 bases left between them. DNA for the CDR3: TGTGCCATCAGTGGGGCAGGGGTCAATTCACCCCTCCACTTT. Amino acid sequence: CAISGAGVNSPLHF.

The chain recombines TRBV2 with TRBJ1-5, with TRBD1 matching 8 bases. Trimming removed 3 bases from V and 2 bases from J; junction bases left unmatched: 3. CDR1 is SNHLY and CDR2 is FYNNEI in the germline V gene. This CDR3 has 15 residues. CDR3 DNA: TGTGCCAGCAGTGATATGACAGGGGGCAATCAGCCCCAGCATTTT. Protein: CASSDMTGGNQPQHF.

The genes are TRBV20-1 and TRBJ1-5; D is perhaps TRBD1 (6 bases). The CDR3 contains 15 residues. V gave up 3 bases and J gave up 0 bases, with 12 bases separating them. Germline V gene lookup returns CDR1 DFQATT and CDR2 SNEGSKA (reference sequence). The DNA of the CDR3 is TGCAGTGCTAGTTGGCAGGGGTATAGCAATCAGCCCCAGCATTTT. It translates to CSASWQGYSNQPQHF.

The chain combines TRBV6-5 with TRBJ1-5; unclear D gene. Trimming removed 6 bases at V and 2 bases at J, with 11 bases between. CDR1 and CDR2 (germline): MNHEY, SVGAGI. This CDR3 contains 14 residues. The CDR3 here is CASRRDQGNQPQHF. The CDR3 region has the DNA TGTGCCAGCAGAAGGGATCAGGGCAATCAGCCCCAGCATTTT.

The V gene is TRBV2, the J gene TRBJ1-2, with D possibly being TRBD1 (5 bases). V lost 6 bases and J 5 bases, leaving 16 bases between the germline ends. Germline CDR1 reads SNHLY; CDR2 reads FYNNEI. CDR3 length equals 14 residues. The CDR3 here is CASSKDSFSYGYTF. DNA for the CDR3: TGTGCCAGCAGCAAAGACAGTTTCAGTTATGGCTACACCTTC.

The gene calls are TRBV9 and TRBJ2-7, with a possible D match to TRBD2 (6 bases). There are 15 residues in the CDR3. Germline CDR1 is SGDLS and CDR2 is YYNGEE. V was trimmed by 0 bases and J by 3 bases, leaving 13 bases between them. CDR3 nucleotides: TGTGCCAGCAGCGTAGGGGCGGGGCCCATCTACGAGCAGTACTTC. Amino acids: CASSVGAGPIYEQYF.

The V gene is TRBV7-8, the J gene TRBJ2-3; 7 bases fit TRBD2. Per the germline V gene, CDR1 is SGHVS and CDR2 is FQNEAQ. J lost 4 bases, V lost 2 bases, and 6 bases had no gene match. The CDR3 contains 15 residues. CDR3 in DNA: TGTGCCAGCAGCTTATGGGGGGGGATCGCAGATACGCAGTATTTT. Translation gives CASSLWGGIADTQYF.